This T cell receptor beta chain emerged from a study of T cells in women clearing cervical HPV infection. Study at large: Donors had HPV16-related CIN3 or worse; 2 had invasive cancer. No precancer developed; the control's incident HPV16 infection cleared within 12 months.

The CDR3 has 14 amino acids. The germline V gene has CDR1 PRHDT and CDR2 FYEKMQ (reference sequence). V was shortened by 1 base and J by 7 bases, with 13 bases between the two germline ends. General observations from the study: Combining TCR richness with V gene abundances gave around 0.83 AUC. Cases carried less TRBV6-7 than controls: roughly 0.12% versus 0.17%.

Profiled with immunoSEQ multiplex PCR; TCRdb holds only in-frame clones, not every one. Its table lists 30,000 to 35,000 clones. Notes on this clone: Its antigen remains unknown. With the read ending 3 residues before the CDR3 end, the germline J gene is used to fill in that end.

The chain has TRBV13 and TRBJ2-5; tentatively, D is TRBD1 (5 bases). Sequencing was done on a sample of blood buffy coat. This clonotype originated in a woman aged 18-70 years with a cervical HPV16 infection that either progressed to CIN3+ or cleared (not recorded which). CDR3 sequence: CASSLATGAGTQYF. CDR3 bases read: TGTGCCAGCAGCTTAGCAACAGGAGCTGGGACC.